This T cell receptor (beta chain) came from a study of breast tumors, draining lymph nodes, adjacent tissues. Study findings and constraints: Data fit most tumor T cells coming from lymph node, expanding in tumor.

This clonotype occurred many times. The target antigen is unknown. TCRdb reanalysed the multiplex PCR reads using MiXCR and keeps one entry per CDR3 protein. The sample consists of approximately 52,000 distinct CDR3 sequences, under 50% of them appearing once. The clonotype originates from a female donor with breast cancer. Some clones in this sample may be carry-over from other donors' samples. Specimen: breast tumor tissue.

The CDR3 DNA is TGTGCCAGCAGCCTAAGACGGGGGACTAGCGGGAGGACAGATACGCAGTATTTT. Amino acid sequence: CASSLRRGTSGRTDTQYF. The chain joins TRBV7-2 to TRBJ2-3; 15 nucleotides agree with TRBD2. Unmatched junction bases numbered 9, after V lost 5 bases and J lost 3 bases. The CDR3 runs to 18 residues. The germline CDR1 and CDR2 sequences are SGHTA and FQGNSA.